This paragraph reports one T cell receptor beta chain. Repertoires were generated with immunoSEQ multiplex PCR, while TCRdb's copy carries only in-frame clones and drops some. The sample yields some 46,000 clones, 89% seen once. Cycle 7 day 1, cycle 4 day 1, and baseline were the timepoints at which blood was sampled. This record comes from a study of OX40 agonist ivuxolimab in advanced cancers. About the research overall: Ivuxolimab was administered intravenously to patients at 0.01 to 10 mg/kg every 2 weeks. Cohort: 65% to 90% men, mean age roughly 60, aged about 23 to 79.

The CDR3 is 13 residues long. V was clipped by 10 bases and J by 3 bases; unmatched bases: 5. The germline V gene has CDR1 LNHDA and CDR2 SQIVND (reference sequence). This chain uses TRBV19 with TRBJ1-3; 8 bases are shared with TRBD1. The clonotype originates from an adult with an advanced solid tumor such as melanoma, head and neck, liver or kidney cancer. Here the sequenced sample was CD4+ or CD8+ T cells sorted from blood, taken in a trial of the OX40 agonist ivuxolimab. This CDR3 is CAIQGEGGNTIYF. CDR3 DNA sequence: TGTGCCATACAGGGGGAAGGTGGAAACACCATATATTTT.